The clone carrying this T cell receptor beta chain was detected only once. Its antigen is not known. The identical CDR3 is also encoded by other nucleotide sequences in the sample. V was trimmed by 1 base and J by 0 bases, leaving 5 bases between them. Per germline, CDR1 SGHTA and CDR2 FQGNSA. The CDR3 is 14 amino acids. Amplification used 60 Vbeta primers and 13 Jbeta primers. Clones were sequenced by immunoSEQ multiplex PCR, and TCRdb holds only the in-frame ones, with some missing. The sample holds approximately 170,000 clones, approximately 79% seen once. The sample is drawn from a study of cytomegalovirus exposure and HLA in healthy donors. Findings of the study overall: The study designated over 150 TCR beta chains cytomegalovirus-associated. Data from an earlier analysis indicated that most TCR beta V segments were productive either about 90% or about 30% of the time. Across donors, most TCRs were seen rarely, yet some public ones were widespread. For TCR beta chains, V- and J-gene trimming was later linked to a missense DCLRE1C variant.

The J gene is TRBJ2-3, the V gene TRBV7-2; D ambiguous. The sequence came from a male donor in good health and CMV-seronegative. Sequencing was carried out using PBMCs. CDR3 protein: CASSLGASTDTQYF. In DNA form, the CDR3 reads TGTGCCAGCAGCTTAGGGGCTAGCACAGATACGCAGTATTTT. The complete variable domain, with remaining parts taken from reference TRBV7-2 and TRBJ2-3, reads GAGVSQSPSNKVTEKGKDVELRCDPISGHTALYWYRQSLGQGLEFLIYFQGNSAPDKSGLPSDRFSAERTGGSVSTLTIQRTQQEDSAVYLCASSLGASTDTQYFGPGTRLTVL.